This TCR beta chain comes out of a study of blood T cells in healthy people across ages. Through a sample-barcoded 5' primer and a J-beta primer mix, a second PCR was run for 7 to 11 cycles. From the 5' RACE reads, TCRdb called clonotypes with MiXCR, one entry per CDR3 protein. The repertoire includes 760,000 or so distinct CDR3 sequences, just under 25% of them detected once, and under 10% sits in the top ten. Germline V lookup: CDR1 MGHRA, CDR2 YSYEKL. V lost 1 base, J lost 7 bases, and 19 bases lay in between. The CDR3 covers 16 residues. These data are also associated with another study on T cells of mothers and their children.

The sequence derives from a boy aged 5 to 17 in good health. The chain links TRBV4-1 to TRBJ1-1, with D possibly TRBD1 on 5 matching bases. Input material: blood. The CDR3 DNA is TGCGCCAGCAGCCAAGTCGGGGGGGGAGGTTTGGATGAAGCTTTCTTT. Its protein product is CASSQVGGGGLDEAFF.